The rows below give T cell receptor beta chains drawn from one sample of a study of graft-versus-host responses after intestinal transplantation. The antigens of these receptors remain unknown. Measured with immunoSEQ multiplex PCR; TCRdb has only the in-frame clones, and not every one. The sample comprises approximately 78,000 clones, over 75% of which are singletons, and about 8% rests with the top ten. Sequencing was performed on unstimulated CD8+ T cells sorted from spleen or lymph node cells, taken before transplant. Receptors originate from a human donor who was the organ donor for an intestinal transplant. The CDR3 runs from the conserved cysteine through the conserved F or W. The D gene is left open where the match is weak. Size tells how often a clone was seen (once, few, many) or the class of an expanded clone, and some rows leave it out.

clone size: .; J gene: TRBJ1-1; D gene: .; V gene: TRBV4-1; CDR3 DNA: TGCGCCAGCAGCCCTGTCCCCCAGGGAATCACTGAAGCTTTCTTT; CDR3 protein: CASSPVPQGITEAFF
clone size: .; J gene: TRBJ1-5; D gene: .; V gene: TRBV4-1; CDR3 DNA: TGCGCCAGCAGCCTCCAGGCGGTCAATAGCAATCAGCCCCAGCATTTT; CDR3 protein: CASSLQAVNSNQPQHF
clone size: .; J gene: TRBJ1-5; D gene: .; V gene: TRBV21-1; CDR3 DNA: TGTGCCAGCAGCAAAGGGAAATCGGGTTGTAGCAATCAGCCCCAGCATTTT; CDR3 protein: CASSKGKSGCSNQPQHF
clone size: .; J gene: TRBJ1-6; D gene: .; V gene: TRBV7-8; CDR3 DNA: TGTGCCAGCAGCCGGAACAGGGTATTTTATAATTCACCCCTCCACTTT; CDR3 protein: CASSRNRVFYNSPLHF
clone size: .; J gene: TRBJ2-5; D gene: .; V gene: TRBV5-1; CDR3 DNA: TGCGCCAGCACGGGCGAGTACCAAGAGACCCAGTACTTC; CDR3 protein: CASTGEYQETQYF
clone size: .; J gene: TRBJ2-7; D gene: TRBD2; V gene: TRBV5-1; CDR3 DNA: TGCGCCAGCAGCTTGGATCACAGCGGGGGCTCCTACGAGCAGTACTTC; CDR3 protein: CASSLDHSGGSYEQYF
clone size: .; J gene: TRBJ2-5; D gene: TRBD2; V gene: TRBV19; CDR3 DNA: TGTGCCAGTAGTATAGGAACGGGGGGGCAAGAGACCCAGTACTTC; CDR3 protein: CASSIGTGGQETQYF
clone size: .; J gene: TRBJ1-5; D gene: .; V gene: TRBV10-3; CDR3 DNA: TGTGCCATCGGAACAGGGAGTAGCAATCAGCCCCAGCATTTT; CDR3 protein: CAIGTGSSNQPQHF
clone size: .; J gene: TRBJ1-1; D gene: .; V gene: TRBV6-1; CDR3 DNA: TGTGCCAGCATGAGATCAGAAAACACTGAAGCTTTCTTT; CDR3 protein: CASMRSENTEAFF
clone size: .; J gene: TRBJ1-2; D gene: .; V gene: TRBV27; CDR3 DNA: TGTGCCAGCAGTTCCACTGCCAGGGGATTGGACTACACCTTC; CDR3 protein: CASSSTARGLDYTF
clone size: .; J gene: TRBJ2-3; D gene: .; V gene: TRBV9; CDR3 DNA: TGTGCCAGCAGCGCAACTCAAGATACGCAGTATTTT; CDR3 protein: CASSATQDTQYF
clone size: .; J gene: TRBJ1-1; D gene: .; V gene: TRBV4-1; CDR3 DNA: TGCGCCAGCAGCCAAGATGGTCTGGGGCTTGAAGCTTTCTTT; CDR3 protein: CASSQDGLGLEAFF
clone size: .; J gene: TRBJ2-2; D gene: .; V gene: TRBV5-4; CDR3 DNA: TGTGCCAGCAGCCCCGGACTTCTGGAGGGGGAGCTGTTTTTT; CDR3 protein: CASSPGLLEGELFF
clone size: .; J gene: TRBJ2-2; D gene: .; V gene: TRBV10-1; CDR3 DNA: TGCGCCAGCAGTGATTCACTCCAACGGGGGTGGGACACCGGGGAGCTGTTTTTT; CDR3 protein: CASSDSLQRGWDTGELFF
clone size: .; J gene: TRBJ1-2; D gene: .; V gene: TRBV2; CDR3 DNA: TGTGCCAGCAGTGGTGCCCAAGTTAGGGGCTACACCTTC; CDR3 protein: CASSGAQVRGYTF
clone size: .; J gene: TRBJ2-7; D gene: TRBD2; V gene: TRBV5-6; CDR3 DNA: TGTGCCAGCAGCCGGGGCCTAGCGGGGGCCGCCTTGTACGAGCAGTACTTC; CDR3 protein: CASSRGLAGAALYEQYF
clone size: .; J gene: TRBJ2-3; D gene: .; V gene: TRBV2; CDR3 DNA: TGTGCCAGCAGTGAAGGGGGGGCAGATACGCAGTATTTT; CDR3 protein: CASSEGGADTQYF
clone size: .; J gene: TRBJ1-5; D gene: TRBD1; V gene: TRBV5-1; CDR3 DNA: TGCGCCAGCAGCTTGCGGGGACAGGGGGCTCAGCCCCAGCATTTT; CDR3 protein: CASSLRGQGAQPQHF
clone size: once; J gene: TRBJ2-7; D gene: .; V gene: TRBV5-1; CDR3 DNA: TGCGCCAGCAGCTTGTGGGGAAGCCACGAGCAGTACTTC; CDR3 protein: CASSLWGSHEQYF
clone size: .; J gene: TRBJ1-6; D gene: .; V gene: TRBV9; CDR3 DNA: TGTGCCAGCAGCGTAGGCCCTGGTCGGTCCCTCCACTTT; CDR3 protein: CASSVGPGRSLHF
clone size: .; J gene: TRBJ2-1; D gene: .; V gene: TRBV28; CDR3 DNA: TGTGCCAGCAGTTTATCAGGCGGGGCCTCAACGATACTTTACAATGAGCAGTTCTTC; CDR3 protein: CASSLSGGASTILYNEQFF
clone size: .; J gene: TRBJ2-2; D gene: .; V gene: TRBV30; CDR3 DNA: TGTGCCTGGACCCAGGAAATGGGGCTCACCGGGGAGCTGTTTTTT; CDR3 protein: CAWTQEMGLTGELFF
clone size: .; J gene: TRBJ2-7; D gene: .; V gene: TRBV5-1; CDR3 DNA: TGCGCCAGCAGCTTTCCGAGCCTGTGGGCCGGACAGCTGGCGTTTCACGAGCAGTACTTC; CDR3 protein: CASSFPSLWAGQLAFHEQYF
clone size: .; J gene: TRBJ2-2; D gene: .; V gene: TRBV5-1; CDR3 DNA: TGCGCCAGCAGCTGGTCCTTTAACACCGGGGAGCTGTTTTTT; CDR3 protein: CASSWSFNTGELFF
clone size: .; J gene: TRBJ2-5; D gene: TRBD2; V gene: TRBV19; CDR3 DNA: TGTGCCAGTAGCTCCGGACTAGCGGGGGCGGAGACCCAGTACTTC; CDR3 protein: CASSSGLAGAETQYF
clone size: .; J gene: TRBJ1-2; D gene: .; V gene: TRBV5-4; CDR3 DNA: TGTGCCAGCAGCCCGGGAACCCCATATGGCTACACCTTC; CDR3 protein: CASSPGTPYGYTF
clone size: .; J gene: TRBJ2-3; D gene: .; V gene: TRBV28; CDR3 DNA: TGTGCCAGCAGTTTCTTCGTGTCCTTTCTAGATACGCAGTATTTT; CDR3 protein: CASSFFVSFLDTQYF
clone size: few; J gene: TRBJ2-7; D gene: .; V gene: TRBV27; CDR3 DNA: TGTGCCAGCAGTTTAGGGGGGGCTCGCGAGCAGTACTTC; CDR3 protein: CASSLGGAREQYF
clone size: .; J gene: TRBJ2-1; D gene: .; V gene: TRBV4-1; CDR3 DNA: TGCGCCAGCAGCGCACACAGGGAGGATGAGCAGTTCTTC; CDR3 protein: CASSAHREDEQFF
clone size: .; J gene: TRBJ2-2; D gene: .; V gene: TRBV2; CDR3 DNA: TGTGCCAGCCTCCCGGGACCACACACCGGGGAGCTGTTTTTT; CDR3 protein: CASLPGPHTGELFF
clone size: .; J gene: TRBJ1-6; D gene: TRBD1; V gene: TRBV4-1; CDR3 DNA: TGCGCCAGCAGCCAAGAAGCGCCGGGACAGGGAATCTATAATTCACCCCTCCACTTT; CDR3 protein: CASSQEAPGQGIYNSPLHF
clone size: .; J gene: TRBJ1-6; D gene: .; V gene: TRBV19; CDR3 DNA: TGTGCCAGTAGTATAGATCCAGATTCACCCCTCCACTTT; CDR3 protein: CASSIDPDSPLHF
clone size: once; J gene: TRBJ2-7; D gene: .; V gene: TRBV28; CDR3 DNA: TGTGCCAGCAGCCCCCTAGACTCCTCTCACGAGCAGTACTTC; CDR3 protein: CASSPLDSSHEQYF
clone size: once; J gene: TRBJ1-2; D gene: .; V gene: TRBV5-4; CDR3 DNA: TGTGCCAGCAGCCCGGGGGGCCCCTATGGCTACACCTTC; CDR3 protein: CASSPGGPYGYTF
clone size: .; J gene: TRBJ2-1; D gene: .; V gene: TRBV28; CDR3 DNA: TGTGCCAGCAGTTATGGATACAATGAGCAGTTCTTC; CDR3 protein: CASSYGYNEQFF
clone size: .; J gene: TRBJ2-3; D gene: TRBD2; V gene: TRBV10-2; CDR3 DNA: TGCGCCAGCAGTGAGTCCTCGGGACTAGCGGGGGTACACACAGATACGCAGTATTTT; CDR3 protein: CASSESSGLAGVHTDTQYF
clone size: .; J gene: TRBJ2-7; D gene: .; V gene: TRBV5-1; CDR3 DNA: TGCGCCAGCAGCTTGGATTCTTACGGAACCTACGAGCAGTACTTC; CDR3 protein: CASSLDSYGTYEQYF
clone size: .; J gene: TRBJ1-2; D gene: .; V gene: TRBV6-1; CDR3 DNA: TGTGCCAGCAGAGCAGGGTCTGGTGGCTACACCTTC; CDR3 protein: CASRAGSGGYTF
clone size: .; J gene: TRBJ1-1; D gene: TRBD1; V gene: TRBV30; CDR3 DNA: TGTGCCTGGAGTTCCGGGACAGGGTCTGAAGCTTTCTTT; CDR3 protein: CAWSSGTGSEAFF